The 3 T cell receptor beta chains in this list originate from one sample, sequenced in a study of response to subunit inactivated influenza vaccine. MiXCR was run by TCRdb on the RT-PCR reads, yielding one entry per CDR3 protein. The sample includes hundreds of thousands of distinct CDR3 sequences, roughly 8.2% of them seen just once. Sample: PBMCs from blood, taken roughly 24 months after vaccination. These receptors were collected from a man between 50 and 75 years old who received an inactivated influenza vaccine.

This clonotype was seen at least ten times. The V and J genes are TRBV25-1 and TRBJ2-5; D unresolved. The CDR3 has 14 residues. Trimming left V 2 bases short and J 5 bases short, with 12 bases between. CDR1 and CDR2 (germline): MGHDK, SYGVNS. Here the CDR3 DNA reads TGTGCCAGCAGTGAAATCAGTAGCTCGGAGACCCAGTACTTC. Residues: CASSEISSSETQYF.

In its sample, this clonotype was seen a few times. This chain uses TRBV5-6 with TRBJ2-5; 9 bases align to TRBD1. J lost 2 bases, V lost 3 bases, and 8 bases had no gene match. This CDR3 has 16 residues. The germline V gene encodes CDR1 SGHDT and CDR2 YYEEEE. In DNA form, the CDR3 reads TGTGCCAGCAGCTCGGACCGGACAGGGGAACAAGAGACCCAGTACTTC. It translates to CASSSDRTGEQETQYF.

To note about this clonotype: This sequence may be a read error, since a much larger clone differs from it by one base. The rearrangement uses TRBV5-1 and TRBJ2-1; D may be TRBD2 (6 bases). The CDR3 runs to 15 residues. Germline V CDR1 and CDR2: SGHRS, YFSETQ. For the CDR3, the DNA is TGCGCCAGGAGCTTGGCCGCGGGGTTAATCAATGAGCAGTTCTTC. It yields the protein CARSLAAGLINEQFF. Full variable domain (outside the CDR3, taken from reference TRBV5-1 and TRBJ2-1): KAGVTQTPRYLIKTRGQQVTLSCSPISGHRSVSWYQQTPGQGLQFLFEYFSETQRNKGNFPGRFSGRQFSNSRSEMNVSTLELGDSALYLCARSLAAGLINEQFFGPGTRLTVL.